Shown below are 3 T cell receptor beta chains from a single sample sequenced in a study of blood T cell repertoires in COVID-19. Profiled with immunoSEQ multiplex PCR; TCRdb holds only in-frame clones, not every one. In the table there are approximately 100,000 clones, approximately 87% of which are singletons. Sequencing was performed on peripheral blood. These TCRs come from a woman aged 60-70 years with acute or convalescent COVID-19.

As to this clone: One end of the junction is discordant with germline, which a read error may explain. The chain employs TRBV5-1 and TRBJ2-7; 10 nucleotides line up with TRBD2. This CDR3 contains 13 residues. Germline V gene lookup returns CDR1 SGHRS and CDR2 YFSETQ. The DNA of the CDR3 is TGCGCCAGCAGCTTGGAGTTTCTCGGACTAGCGGAATTC. Translation: CASSLEFLGLAEF.

The rearrangement links TRBV3-1 (or the pseudogene TRBV3-2) to TRBJ2-1; no reliable D call. The germline V and J ends were trimmed by 6 bases and 9 bases, with 9 bases remaining between them. The CDR3 runs to 11 residues. The germline CDR1 and CDR2 sequences are LGHDT and YNNKEL (reference sequence). The CDR3 protein is CASRLGGEQFF. The CDR3 coding sequence is TGTGCCAGCAGGCTAGGCGGTGAGCAGTTCTTC.

The rearrangement uses TRBV28 and TRBJ1-2, with D perhaps matching TRBD1 (5 bases). This CDR3 spans 12 amino acids. V dropped 6 bases and J dropped 4 bases, with 9 bases sitting between them. The germline V gene has CDR1 MDHEN and CDR2 SYDVKM. The CDR3 loop is CASRSTAYGYTF. The CDR3 DNA sequence: TGTGCCAGCAGGTCGACAGCCTATGGCTACACCTTC.